This T cell receptor beta chain was observed in a study of cytomegalovirus exposure and HLA in healthy donors. PCR employed 60 Vbeta and 13 Jbeta primers. Profiled with immunoSEQ multiplex PCR; TCRdb holds only in-frame clones, not every one. The table lists 150,000 to 200,000 clones, about 87% of them singletons, with 1.5% to 2% in the top ten. V dropped 4 bases and J dropped 7; count of bases not matched to a gene: 1. The CDR3 consists of 12 residues. Germline V CDR1 and CDR2: MNHEY, SVGAGI. About this clone itself: No antigen is known for it.

Study-level points and caveats: Available immune exposure information was restricted to CMV serostatus only. Follow-up analysis seemed to connect common viral pathogens with several of the most significant clusters identified.

The specimen was PBMCs. The source is a woman aged 18-29 years in good health and CMV-seronegative. The V call is TRBV6-5, the J call TRBJ1-3; 7 bases align to TRBD1. The CDR3: CASSSTGNTIYF. The CDR3 DNA is TGTGCCAGCAGTTCGACAGGGAACACCATATATTTT.